The entry that follows covers one T cell receptor (beta chain) sequence. Trimming took 1 base from V and 2 from J; bases not matched to a gene: 4. Germline CDR1 KGHSH, CDR2 LQKENI. There are 15 residues in the CDR3. Repertoires were generated with immunoSEQ multiplex PCR, while TCRdb's copy carries only in-frame clones and drops some. The data contain about 330,000 clones, over 75% of them singletons. The record originates from a study of blood T cell repertoires in COVID-19. The chain employs TRBV18 and TRBJ1-1, with TRBD1 matching over 7 bases. The clonotype was recovered from a human donor in a cohort sampled during active COVID-19. The specimen sequenced was peripheral blood. This CDR3 reads CASSPRGQSNTEAFF. In DNA, the CDR3 is TGTGCCAGCTCACCACGGGGACAGAGTAACACTGAAGCTTTCTTT.